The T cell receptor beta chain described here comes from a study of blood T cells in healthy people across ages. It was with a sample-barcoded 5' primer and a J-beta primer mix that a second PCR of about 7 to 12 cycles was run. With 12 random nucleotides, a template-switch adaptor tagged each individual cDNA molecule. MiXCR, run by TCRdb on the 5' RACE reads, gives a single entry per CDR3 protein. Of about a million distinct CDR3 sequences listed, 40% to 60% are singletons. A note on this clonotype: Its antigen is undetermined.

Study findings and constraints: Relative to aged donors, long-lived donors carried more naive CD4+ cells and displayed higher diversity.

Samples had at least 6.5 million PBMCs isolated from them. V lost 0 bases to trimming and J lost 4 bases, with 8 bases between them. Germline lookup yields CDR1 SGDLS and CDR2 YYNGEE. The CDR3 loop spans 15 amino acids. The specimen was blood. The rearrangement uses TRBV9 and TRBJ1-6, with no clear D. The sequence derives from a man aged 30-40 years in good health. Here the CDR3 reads CASSVGTEYNSPLHF. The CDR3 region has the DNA TGTGCCAGCAGCGTAGGAACGGAATATAATTCACCCCTCCACTTT.